These 24 T cell receptor beta chains were all obtained from the same sample, sequenced in a study of control samples from healthy donors and cancer patients. The data were produced by immunoSEQ multiplex PCR, yet TCRdb's version contains in-frame clones alone and is incomplete. Of over 150,000 clones listed, approximately 94% are singletons. The sequencing sample was made of blood. All receptors come from a young woman in good health.

The genes are TRBV12-3 or TRBV12-4 and TRBJ2-7; no clear D. There are 12 residues in the CDR3. With 6 bases removed from V and 6 bases from J, the gap between germline ends came to 12 bases. The CDR3 here is CASSLTEVEQYF. CDR3 in DNA: TGTGCCAGCAGCCTCACAGAAGTCGAGCAGTACTTC.

The chain joins TRBV24-1 to TRBJ2-5; the D gene could be TRBD1 or TRBD2 (5 bases each). CDR3 length: 15 residues. Germline CDR1 reads KGHDR; CDR2 reads SFDVKD. Trimming stripped 4 bases from V and 2 bases from J, with 13 bases between. DNA of the CDR3: TGTGCCACCAGTGACAGGGACGGACCTCAAGAGACCCAGTACTTC. Translating gives CATSDRDGPQETQYF.

The chain combines TRBV4-2 with TRBJ2-4; D assignment may be TRBD1 or TRBD2 (6 bases each). The germline V and J ends were trimmed by 4 bases and 9 bases, with 19 bases remaining between them. Per the germline V gene, CDR1 is LGHNA and CDR2 is YNFKEQ. This CDR3 comprises 15 residues. For the CDR3, the DNA is TGTGCCAGCAGCCGACCGGAGGGGGGACTGAGCATTCAGTACTTC. This sequence encodes CASSRPEGGLSIQYF.

In this sample, this clone turned up a few times. V and J are TRBV28 and TRBJ1-5, with D hard to call. Germline V gene lookup returns CDR1 MDHEN and CDR2 SYDVKM. Trimming took 6 bases from V and 7 from J, leaving 10 bases between them. CDR3 length equals 12 residues. CDR3 sequence reads: CASSSLQQPQHF. CDR3 coding DNA: TGTGCCAGCAGCTCCCTCCAGCAGCCCCAGCATTTT.

The chain recombines TRBV11-1 with TRBJ2-5, with D perhaps TRBD1 (7 bases). The V and J ends lost 4 bases and 5 bases respectively, with 17 bases between them. This CDR3 is built from 15 residues. Germline-derived CDR1 and CDR2 are SGHAT and FQDESV (reference sequence). CDR3 in DNA: TGTGCCAGCAGCTCGGACAGGCCCCGGGGGGAGACCCAGTACTTC. This translates into CASSSDRPRGETQYF.

The rearrangement joins TRBV5-6 to TRBJ2-5; D call uncertain. V shed 4 bases and J shed 5 bases, with 12 bases lying between them. The CDR3 length is 13 residues. Germline CDR1 and CDR2: SGHDT and YYEEEE. In DNA form, the CDR3 reads TGTGCCAGCAGCCCGGCCTCTTGGGAGACCCAGTACTTC. Translation: CASSPASWETQYF.

V usage is TRBV7-2 and J usage is TRBJ2-3; D perhaps matches TRBD1 (5 bases). This CDR3 has 14 amino acids. From germline, CDR1 is SGHTA and CDR2 FQGNSA. V shed 4 bases and J shed 6 bases, with 14 bases lying between them. This chain's CDR3 is CASSSPPAGDTQYF. As DNA, the CDR3 is TGTGCCAGCAGCTCTCCACCAGCAGGGGATACGCAGTATTTT.

V usage is TRBV5-4 and J usage is TRBJ1-2, with 7 bases that match TRBD1. Trimming removed 5 bases from V and 0 bases from J; junction bases left unmatched: 4. The length of the CDR3 is 14 residues. The germline V gene has CDR1 SGHNT and CDR2 YYREEE (reference sequence). Here the CDR3 DNA reads TGTGCCAGCAGAGGACAGGCAGCTAACTATGGCTACACCTTC. This translates into CASRGQAANYGYTF.

This clone was counted a few times. V is TRBV12-3 or TRBV12-4 and J is TRBJ1-2; D might be TRBD1 (6 bases). V gave up 5 bases and J gave up 3 bases, with 7 bases separating them. CDR3 length equals 12 residues. The CDR3 region is CASSQGHYGYTF. DNA of the CDR3: TGTGCCAGCAGTCAGGGGCACTATGGCTACACCTTC.

In this sample, this clone turned up once. The chain has TRBV7-9 and TRBJ2-7, with TRBD2 as a possible D gene (6 bases). Trimming removed 11 bases at V and 3 bases at J, with 14 bases between. The CDR3 sequence is 12 residues long. Germline values: CDR1 SEHNR, CDR2 FQNEAQ (reference sequence). CDR3 sequence (DNA): TGTGCCGGCGGGGATTCCTACTACGAGCAGTACTTC. It encodes CAGGDSYYEQYF.

The chain links TRBV5-6 to TRBJ2-2; TRBD1 might be the D (6 bases). V lost 4 bases to trimming and J lost 0 bases, with 13 bases between them. CDR1 SGHDT and CDR2 YYEEEE come from the germline V gene. The CDR3 totals 16 residues. In nucleotides, the CDR3 is TGTGCCAGCAGCGAATGGACAGCCCCGAACACCGGGGAGCTGTTTTTT. Its translation: CASSEWTAPNTGELFF.

The chain uses TRBV6-4 and TRBJ2-1, with 11 nucleotides matching TRBD2. Looked up from germline, CDR1 is MRHNA and CDR2 is SNTAGT. The CDR3 runs 16 residues. V trimming: 5 bases; J trimming: 8 bases; junction bases outside the gene matches: 11. CDR3 sequence: CASSLGTSGAGDEQFF. CDR3 coding DNA: TGTGCCAGCAGTTTAGGGACTAGCGGTGCCGGCGATGAGCAGTTCTTC.

The V call is TRBV5-1, the J call TRBJ1-1, with D hard to call. The CDR3 is 15 residues long. Trimming left V 0 bases short and J 0 bases short, with 9 bases between. CDR1 is SGHRS, CDR2 YFSETQ, per germline. For the CDR3, the DNA is TGCGCCAGCAGCTTGGAGCCGGTTATGAACACTGAAGCTTTCTTT. Its protein is CASSLEPVMNTEAFF.

The genes are TRBV18 and TRBJ2-1, with D possibly matching TRBD2 (6 bases). This CDR3 comprises 13 residues. The V gene lost 0 bases and the J gene lost 6 bases, with 6 bases spanning the gap. CDR1 KGHSH and CDR2 LQKENI come from the germline V gene. The CDR3 region has the DNA TGTGCCAGCTCACCACCTAGCGGCAATGAGCAGTTCTTC. This sequence encodes CASSPPSGNEQFF.

The V and J genes are TRBV24-1 and TRBJ2-3, with D hard to call. Germline V lookup: CDR1 KGHDR, CDR2 SFDVKD. V shed 3 bases and J shed 2 bases, with 8 bases lying between them. CDR3 size: 14 residues. The CDR3 region is CATSDRRNTDTQYF. The CDR3 coding sequence is TGTGCCACCAGTGATCGCCGGAACACAGATACGCAGTATTTT.

The chain uses TRBV9 and TRBJ2-1; 9 nucleotides match TRBD2. Germline assignment: CDR1 SGDLS and CDR2 YYNGEE. With 2 bases clipped from V and 4 bases from J, the junction kept 7 bases outside the gene matches. The CDR3 loop spans 16 amino acids. CDR3 coding DNA: TGTGCCAGCAGCGTTCATAGCGGGAGTGGGTACAATGAGCAGTTCTTC. Its protein is CASSVHSGSGYNEQFF.

This chain links TRBV11-1 with TRBJ2-1, with 8 bases that match TRBD2. V lost 1 base, J lost 10 bases, and 6 bases stayed unmatched. Germline V gives CDR1 SGHAT, CDR2 FQDESV (reference sequence). The CDR3 is 14 residues long. The CDR3 region is CASSLERGGREQFF. For the CDR3, the DNA is TGTGCCAGCAGCTTAGAGAGAGGCGGGAGGGAGCAGTTCTTC.

The chain uses TRBV24-1 and TRBJ2-3, with D unclear. The CDR3 consists of 13 residues. Germline V gives CDR1 KGHDR, CDR2 SFDVKD. Trimming cost V 4 bases and J 3 bases, with 7 bases left between them. DNA of the CDR3: TGTGCCACCAGTGAAGGGCCAACAGATACGCAGTATTTT. This encodes CATSEGPTDTQYF.

The chain links TRBV6-1 to TRBJ1-5; no firm D call. V gave up 1 base and J gave up 12 bases, with 16 bases separating them. In germline, CDR1 is MNHNS, CDR2 SASEGT. The CDR3 has 14 amino acids. The CDR3 loop reads CASSEVGSVGYQHF. The CDR3 DNA sequence: TGTGCCAGCAGTGAAGTCGGGTCAGTCGGATACCAGCATTTT.

This sequence joins TRBV6-6 and TRBJ2-4; 9 bases line up with TRBD1. The CDR3 has 20 residues. V gave up 6 bases and J gave up 3 bases; unmatched junction bases: 21. Germline V lookup: CDR1 MNHNY, CDR2 SVGAGI (reference sequence). For the CDR3, the DNA is TGTGCCAGCAGCGACAAGCTCGGACAGGGGTGGACAAAGGTCAAAAACATTCAGTACTTC. Protein sequence: CASSDKLGQGWTKVKNIQYF.

The chain joins TRBV6-6 to TRBJ2-7; 10 bases agree with TRBD1. CDR3 size: 15 residues. V lost 7 bases and J lost 2; bases outside the gene matches: 8. Germline V gives CDR1 MNHNY, CDR2 SVGAGI (reference sequence). The CDR3 spells CASTPDRGTPYEQYF. DNA for the CDR3: TGTGCCAGCACCCCGGACAGGGGGACACCCTACGAGCAGTACTTC.

V and J are TRBV6-5 and TRBJ2-7, with D perhaps assigned TRBD1 or TRBD2 (5 bases each). Germline CDR1 and CDR2: MNHEY and SVGAGI. The CDR3 runs 15 residues. The V end was cut by 3 bases, the J end by 0 bases, with 12 bases between. CDR3 in amino acids: CASSYARGNSYEQYF. The CDR3 DNA sequence: TGTGCCAGCAGTTATGCACGGGGCAACTCCTACGAGCAGTACTTC.

V and J are TRBV5-6 and TRBJ2-3, with TRBD2 matching over 10 bases. The germline V gene encodes CDR1 SGHDT and CDR2 YYEEEE. The CDR3 has 15 amino acids. The junction had 3 bases not matched to a gene; V was cut back by 0 bases and J by 5 bases. Here the CDR3 DNA reads TGTGCCAGCAGCTTGGGACTAGCGGGTATAGATACGCAGTATTTT. This codes for CASSLGLAGIDTQYF.

This chain uses TRBV5-1 with TRBJ2-7; D is ambiguous. With 0 bases removed from V and 0 bases from J, the gap between germline ends came to 10 bases. This CDR3 has 15 amino acids. Germline V lookup: CDR1 SGHRS, CDR2 YFSETQ. CDR3 nucleotides: TGCGCCAGCAGCTTGGGCCTCACTGACTCCTACGAGCAGTACTTC. As protein: CASSLGLTDSYEQYF.